This T cell receptor beta chain originates from a study of T cell responses to AZD1222 COVID-19 vaccine. Points from the study as a whole: The span of vaccine-associated CD4 TCRs extended across spike, with dominance at 160-218 and 743-854. Breadth and depth of Spike-specific TCRs rose after two AZD1222 doses.

In the case of this clone: Antigen: not known.

This CDR3 comprises 15 residues. V was clipped by 3 bases and J by 2 bases; unmatched bases: 3. Per germline, CDR1 SGDLS and CDR2 YYNGEE. Profiling relied on immunoSEQ multiplex PCR, and the TCRdb table lists in-frame clones only, not all of them. The repertoire holds around 88,000 clones, with 88% as singletons. The chain uses TRBV9 and TRBJ2-1; 9 nucleotides agree with TRBD2. The sequence derives from an adult in good health. Sequenced material: peripheral blood, taken on day 0 of MenACWY control vaccination. For the CDR3, the DNA is TGTGCCAGCAGCGGGCTAGCGGGGACCTACAATGAGCAGTTCTTC. Encoded protein: CASSGLAGTYNEQFF.